These 12 T cell receptor beta chains share one sample of origin, sequenced in a study of control samples from healthy donors and cancer patients. Here immunoSEQ multiplex PCR was the method, and the copy in TCRdb shows in-frame clones only, minus some. This table holds more than 100,000 clones, roughly 90% found once. The sequenced sample was blood. Every receptor here comes from a woman under 30 in good health.

The rearrangement links TRBV24-1 to TRBJ2-5, with D maybe TRBD1 (5 bases). V lost 9 bases to trimming and J lost 1 base, with 11 bases between them. This CDR3 comprises 13 residues. CDR1 KGHDR and CDR2 SFDVKD come from the germline V gene. The CDR3 sequence: CATADSFQETQYF. For the CDR3, the DNA is TGTGCCACCGCAGACAGCTTCCAAGAGACCCAGTACTTC.

In its sample, this clone was seen once. This chain joins TRBV4-2 and TRBJ2-1, with TRBD2 matching 8 bases. V shed 4 bases and J 5 bases; nucleotides not matched to a gene: 4. Germline assignment: CDR1 LGHNA and CDR2 YNFKEQ. The CDR3 runs to 14 residues. The CDR3 DNA reads as TGTGCCAGCAGCCCCCAGCGGGGGAACAATGAGCAGTTCTTC. This translates into CASSPQRGNNEQFF.

The CDR3 region has the DNA TGTGCCAGCAGCGTCGACAGACAAGAGACCCAGTACTTC. Translating it yields CASSVDRQETQYF. The chain links TRBV9 to TRBJ2-5, with D possibly being TRBD1 (5 bases). Between the trimmed V and J ends, which lost 2 bases and 2 bases, there was a span of 7 bases. The CDR3 contains 13 residues. Per germline, CDR1 SGDLS and CDR2 YYNGEE.

V gene TRBV5-5 combines with J gene TRBJ1-1; D not certain. CDR1 SGHKS and CDR2 YYEKEE come from the germline V gene (reference sequence). Trimming took off 0 bases at V and 2 bases at J, with 11 bases between the two ends. The CDR3 loop spans 15 amino acids. In DNA form, the CDR3 reads TGTGCCAGCAGCTTGGAAGGCTATATAAACACTGAAGCTTTCTTT. Protein product: CASSLEGYINTEAFF.

The chain recombines TRBV4-3 with TRBJ2-7; 8 nucleotides align to TRBD1. The junction had 5 bases not matched to a gene; V was cut back by 1 base and J by 3 bases. Germline V gene data show CDR1 as LGHNA and CDR2 as YSLEER. CDR3 length equals 15 residues. The CDR3, as DNA: TGCGCCAGCAGCCAAGTCCAGGGGGCCTACTACGAGCAGTACTTC. It codes for CASSQVQGAYYEQYF.

The chain uses TRBV27 and TRBJ1-2; TRBD1 matches 10 bases. J gave up 5 bases and V 5 bases, and 11 bases lay outside the gene matches. The CDR3 loop spans 16 amino acids. Germline CDR1 is MNHEY and CDR2 is SMNVEV (reference sequence). The DNA for the CDR3 is TGTGCCAGCAGTGAACGGGGGACAGGGGCAGATTATGGCTACACCTTC. It encodes CASSERGTGADYGYTF.

This clone was seen a single time. The J gene is TRBJ2-4, the V gene TRBV6-5, with TRBD2 matching 8 bases. Germline V lookup: CDR1 MNHEY, CDR2 SVGAGI. V was clipped by 5 bases and J by 6 bases; unmatched bases: 3. The CDR3 sequence is 13 residues long. CDR3 DNA sequence: TGTGCCAGCAGTCTGGGACTAGGAAACATTCAGTACTTC. The encoded protein is CASSLGLGNIQYF.

This clone appeared a single time. The chain employs TRBV6-5 and TRBJ2-3; 7 bases are a match to TRBD2. Germline V lookup: CDR1 MNHEY, CDR2 SVGAGI. The CDR3 consists of 15 residues. V was clipped by 6 bases and J by 2 bases; unmatched bases: 8. This CDR3 reads CASRLELANTDTQYF. The CDR3 coding sequence is TGTGCCAGCAGATTGGAACTAGCGAACACAGATACGCAGTATTTT.

This clone has only one observation. The chain combines TRBV4-3 with TRBJ2-3; D is perhaps TRBD1 or TRBD2 (5 bases each). The CDR3 is made up of 16 amino acids. Trimming removed 1 base from V and 2 bases from J, with 13 bases in between. Germline-derived CDR1 and CDR2 are LGHNA and YSLEER. CDR3 protein: CASSQGGFGATDTQYF. CDR3 sequence (DNA): TGCGCCAGCAGCCAAGGAGGGTTCGGGGCCACAGATACGCAGTATTTT.

The chain recombines TRBV7-2 with TRBJ2-1, with 10 bases fitting TRBD1. Germline assignment: CDR1 SGHTA and CDR2 FQGNSA. The CDR3 has 16 residues. With V trimmed by 4 bases and J by 7 bases, 10 bases remained unmatched. The CDR3 DNA reads as TGTGCCAGCAGCTCCGCTCCGGGACAGGGGAGGAATGAGCAGTTCTTC. Its translation: CASSSAPGQGRNEQFF.

The J gene is TRBJ1-5, the V gene TRBV28, with TRBD1 as a possible D gene (5 bases). Germline loops: CDR1 MDHEN, CDR2 SYDVKM. V was trimmed by 3 bases and J by 1 base, leaving 7 bases between them. The CDR3 is 14 amino acids. CDR3 nucleotides: TGTGCCAGCAGTTTCGCAGGGAGCAATCAGCCCCAGCATTTT. This gives the protein CASSFAGSNQPQHF.

The V and J genes are TRBV18 and TRBJ2-7; 13 bases align to TRBD2. The V gene's germline CDR1 is KGHSH and CDR2 LQKENI. With 2 bases clipped from V and 2 bases from J, the junction kept 6 bases outside the gene matches. CDR3 length: 17 amino acids. The CDR3 bases are TGTGCCAGCTCACCAATAGGGACTAGCGGGACTACCTACGAGCAGTACTTC. It encodes CASSPIGTSGTTYEQYF.